These 28 T cell receptor beta chains share one sample of origin, sequenced in a study of blood T cells in healthy people across ages (dated by TCRdb to the mid-2010s). Library preparation was by 5' RACE. TCRdb records Illumina HiSeq 2500 as the sequencer. The second PCR ran for roughly 7 to 12 cycles and used a J-beta primer mix along with a sample-barcoded 5' primer. Using fastp trimming at Q25 and MiXCR clonotype assembly, TCRdb reanalyzed the public sequencing data and kept in-frame beta chains. Identical CDR3 proteins give one entry, which carries the most common genes and DNA. For this sample there are 550,000 to 750,000 distinct CDR3 sequences; roughly 20% appear just once. The ten biggest clones cover about 3.6% of the sample. The sequenced sample was blood. All receptors come from a man between 65 and 85 years old in good health.

J is TRBJ2-1 and V is TRBV5-6; TRBD2 agrees at 10 bases. This CDR3 has 18 residues. Germline assignment: CDR1 SGHDT and CDR2 YYEEEE. The ends lost 3 bases at V and 0 bases at J; junction bases unmatched: 9. CDR3 sequence: CASSSPTSGKSSYNEQFF. The CDR3 bases are TGTGCCAGCAGCTCGCCAACTAGCGGGAAAAGCTCCTACAATGAGCAGTTCTTC.

This clonotype was seen many times. J is TRBJ1-2 and V is TRBV5-1; D not resolved. The V gene lost 6 bases and the J gene lost 3 bases, with 9 bases spanning the gap. Germline V gives CDR1 SGHRS, CDR2 YFSETQ. The CDR3 length is 12 residues. The CDR3 region is CASKEGDYGYTF. CDR3 bases: TGCGCCAGCAAGGAGGGTGACTATGGCTACACCTTC.

The rearrangement links TRBV6-2 or TRBV6-3 to TRBJ1-6, with TRBD1 matching 10 bases. J gave up 6 bases and V 6 bases, and 8 bases lay outside the gene matches. Germline CDR1 reads MNHEY; CDR2 reads SVGEGT. CDR3 length: 16 amino acids. For the CDR3, the DNA is TGTGCCAGCAGCACGCTTCGGACAGGGGGTAATTCACCCCTCCACTTT. This codes for CASSTLRTGGNSPLHF.

The DNA of the CDR3 is TGTGCCAGCAGATCGGAATGGGGGGGTGACTATGGCTACACCTTC. Its protein is CASRSEWGGDYGYTF. V is TRBV6-2 or TRBV6-3 and J is TRBJ1-2; D is possibly TRBD1 (5 bases). Deletions cut 6 bases from V and 3 bases from J, with 17 bases between. Germline lookup yields CDR1 MNHEY and CDR2 SVGEGT. The CDR3 spans 15 residues.

V gene TRBV7-9 combines with J gene TRBJ1-1; D remains unclear. Germline values: CDR1 SEHNR, CDR2 FQNEAQ (reference sequence). With 1 base removed from V and 5 bases from J, the gap between germline ends came to 17 bases. The CDR3 is 16 residues long. DNA of the CDR3: TGTGCCAGCAGCTTAGAGGCCCCAGTCCCCGGGACTGAAGCTTTCTTT. It is translated as CASSLEAPVPGTEAFF.

This clonotype was observed a handful of times. The V gene is TRBV5-1, the J gene TRBJ2-5; D gene uncertain. The ends were cut back, 4 bases at V and 5 bases at J, with 9 bases in the middle. Germline lookup yields CDR1 SGHRS and CDR2 YFSETQ. CDR3 length equals 12 residues. DNA of the CDR3: TGCGCCAGCAGCGCCCACGCGGAGACCCAGTACTTC. This encodes CASSAHAETQYF.

V is TRBV6-2 or TRBV6-3 and J is TRBJ2-7, with TRBD1 as a possible D gene (5 bases). CDR3 size: 13 residues. Looked up from germline, CDR1 is MNHEY and CDR2 is SVGEGT. Trimming removed 5 bases at V and 2 bases at J, with 10 bases between. The chain's CDR3 is CASSRGTTYEQYF. In nucleotides, the CDR3 is TGTGCCAGCAGTAGGGGTACGACCTACGAGCAGTACTTC.

CDR3 sequence (DNA): TGTGCCAGCACGACAGGGTTGTTCGCAGATACGCAGTATTTT. Encoded protein: CASTTGLFADTQYF. The gene calls are TRBV6-1 and TRBJ2-3, with 7 bases matching TRBD1. This CDR3 is 14 amino acids long. Germline CDR1 is MNHNS and CDR2 is SASEGT. Unmatched junction bases numbered 8, after V lost 7 bases and J lost 4 bases.

The chain recombines TRBV6-2 or TRBV6-3 with TRBJ1-1; 9 nucleotides match TRBD1. CDR3 length: 14 amino acids. Germline V gene sequence: CDR1 MNHEY, CDR2 SVGEGT. Trimming removed 0 bases from V and 8 bases from J; junction bases left unmatched: 4. The CDR3 loop reads CASSYSRDRAEAFF. CDR3 nucleotide sequence: TGTGCCAGCAGTTACTCGAGGGACAGGGCCGAAGCTTTCTTT.

This clonotype has only a few counts. The chain joins TRBV6-1 to TRBJ1-2; unclear D gene. Germline CDR1 is MNHNS and CDR2 is SASEGT. This CDR3 spans 13 amino acids. The V and J ends lost 2 bases and 6 bases respectively, with 10 bases between them. Here the CDR3 DNA reads TGTGCCAGCAGTGAATATGGGAAGGATGGCTACACCTTC. It encodes CASSEYGKDGYTF.

The rearrangement links TRBV20-1 to TRBJ2-1; 9 bases match TRBD2. CDR1 is DFQATT, CDR2 SNEGSKA, per germline (reference sequence). The junction had 6 bases not matched to a gene; V was cut back by 5 bases and J by 4 bases. This CDR3 comprises 14 residues. The DNA of the CDR3 is TGCAGTGCTCAACTAGCGGGTTTTTACAATGAGCAGTTCTTC. Translated: CSAQLAGFYNEQFF.

This clonotype occurred a few times. The chain recombines TRBV6-2 or TRBV6-3 with TRBJ2-2, with D possibly being TRBD2 (6 bases). The V end was cut by 0 bases, the J end by 7 bases, with 18 bases between. The germline gives CDR1 MNHEY, CDR2 SVGEGT. The CDR3 spans 17 residues. Here the CDR3 reads CASSYSRTNGWRGELFF. In DNA form, the CDR3 reads TGTGCCAGCAGTTACTCTCGGACTAACGGTTGGCGCGGGGAGCTGTTTTTT.

This clonotype was detected a few times. The chain carries TRBV4-1 and TRBJ1-4, with a weak D call TRBD1 (5 bases). Per germline, CDR1 MGHRA and CDR2 YSYEKL. The CDR3 is 14 residues long. Trimming removed 1 base from V and 7 bases from J, with 10 bases in between. The CDR3 sequence: CASSQGAGIEKLFF. The CDR3, as DNA: TGCGCCAGCAGCCAAGGGGCAGGGATTGAAAAACTGTTTTTT.

Only a few counts were recorded for this clonotype. This sequence joins TRBV9 and TRBJ2-5; 11 bases agree with TRBD2. The germline V gene has CDR1 SGDLS and CDR2 YYNGEE. The CDR3 is 16 amino acids. Trimming cost V 3 bases and J 0 bases; bases outside gene matches: 4. The CDR3 sequence: CASSAGLADHQETQYF. CDR3 DNA sequence: TGTGCCAGCAGCGCGGGACTAGCGGACCACCAAGAGACCCAGTACTTC.

This clonotype was found many times. The J gene is TRBJ2-7, the V gene TRBV28; 7 bases match TRBD1. CDR3 size: 17 residues. CDR1 is MDHEN, CDR2 SYDVKM, per germline. The V gene end was trimmed by 2 bases and the J gene end by 0 bases; junction bases not matched to a gene: 10. For the CDR3, the DNA is TGTGCCAGCAGTTTAAATCAAAAGGACAGGAGCTCCTACGAGCAGTACTTC. It translates to CASSLNQKDRSSYEQYF.

This clonotype was counted only a few times. The V and J genes are TRBV4-3 and TRBJ2-2, with a tentative D call TRBD2 (6 bases). Between the trimmed V and J ends, which lost 5 bases and 6 bases, there was a span of 16 bases. The CDR3 runs 15 residues. Germline V gives CDR1 LGHNA, CDR2 YSLEER. The CDR3 loop is CASSRLTSGPGELFF. For the CDR3, the DNA is TGCGCCAGCAGCAGACTGACTAGTGGGCCCGGGGAGCTGTTTTTT.

This clonotype was recorded a few times. This chain's CDR3 is CASSLGTLLYNEQFF. The CDR3 nucleotides are TGTGCCAGCAGCTTAGGGACTCTCCTATACAATGAGCAGTTCTTC. The rearrangement joins TRBV7-2 to TRBJ2-1; maybe TRBD2 (5 bases). Germline V gene sequence: CDR1 SGHTA, CDR2 FQGNSA. V was clipped by 1 base and J by 4 bases, with 11 bases between them. The CDR3 consists of 15 residues.

Points on this clonotype: With a much larger clone just one base away, this may be a read error. The J gene is TRBJ1-4, the V gene TRBV5-5, with D maybe TRBD1 (6 bases). CDR1 is SGHKS and CDR2 is YYEKEE in the germline V gene (reference sequence). V gave up 4 bases and J gave up 9 bases, with 22 bases separating them. The CDR3 has 16 residues. The CDR3 region is CASSHPMAGVRKKLFF. The CDR3, as DNA: TGTGCCAGCAGCCATCCGATGGCAGGGGTTAGGAAAAAACTGTTTTTT.

The chain has TRBV21-1 and TRBJ2-7; the table calls TRBD1, which could not be checked here. TRBV21-1 has pseudogene status. The CDR3 has 15 amino acids. CDR3 coding DNA: TGTGCCAGCCCTATTTACCGACAGGCCTCCTACGAGCAGTACTTC. Protein product: CASPIYRQASYEQYF.

This chain uses TRBV20-1 with TRBJ2-2, with D tentatively TRBD1 or TRBD2 (5 bases each). The germline V and J ends were trimmed by 1 base and 3 bases, with 9 bases remaining between them. The CDR3 sequence is 14 residues long. Germline V CDR1 and CDR2: DFQATT, SNEGSKA (reference sequence). The CDR3, as DNA: TGCAGTGCTAGAGGTGGGACCCACACCGGGGAGCTGTTTTTT. Protein: CSARGGTHTGELFF.

The chain employs TRBV5-1 and TRBJ2-1, with TRBD2 identical over 9 bases. The CDR3 has 16 amino acids. Unmatched junction bases numbered 6, after V lost 1 base and J lost 4 bases. The germline CDR1 and CDR2 sequences are SGHRS and YFSETQ. The CDR3 nucleotides read TGCGCCAGCAGCTTGAATAGCGGGAGAGGTTACAATGAGCAGTTCTTC. As protein: CASSLNSGRGYNEQFF.

This clonotype was observed a handful of times. This chain links TRBV20-1 with TRBJ2-1; the match to TRBD2 covers 15 bases. The J call is doubtful: the DNA matches TRBJ2-7 better. The CDR3 spans 15 residues. Germline V lookup: CDR1 DFQATT, CDR2 SNEGSKA (reference sequence). CDR3 bases: TGCAGTGCTAGGCCCGGGACTAGCGGGAGGTACGAGCAGTACTTC. It translates to CSARPGTSGRYEQYF.

This clonotype was detected only a few times. The chain recombines TRBV28 with TRBJ1-2; weak D call: TRBD1 (5 bases). The V gene's germline CDR1 is MDHEN and CDR2 SYDVKM. CDR3 length: 13 residues. The V gene lost 3 bases and the J gene lost 5 bases, with 10 bases spanning the gap. This CDR3 is CASSFTGLYGYTF. The DNA for the CDR3 is TGTGCCAGCAGTTTCACAGGACTTTATGGCTACACCTTC.

This chain links TRBV18 with TRBJ2-5, with a tentative D call TRBD2 (5 bases). Near its end, the DNA agrees better with TRBJ2-7, so the J call may be wrong. This CDR3 region has 14 residues. In germline, CDR1 is KGHSH, CDR2 LQKENI. The CDR3 DNA sequence: TGTGCCAGCTCACCACCGATGACTACCTACGAGCAGTACTTC. Translating it yields CASSPPMTTYEQYF.

The rearrangement joins TRBV9 to TRBJ1-2; D remains unclear. Germline V gene data show CDR1 as SGDLS and CDR2 as YYNGEE. The CDR3 is 13 amino acids. Trimming took off 0 bases at V and 6 bases at J, with 9 bases between the two ends. The CDR3 coding sequence is TGTGCCAGCAGCGTAGGACGGGAGGATGGCTACACCTTC. Its protein is CASSVGREDGYTF.

This clonotype has just a few counts. The chain carries TRBV29-1 and TRBJ2-1; D remains ambiguous. The last part of the DNA fits TRBJ2-5 better; the J call may be wrong. Germline CDR1 is SQVTM and CDR2 is ANQGSEA. The CDR3 runs 12 residues. CDR3 loop: CSVERQQETQYF. Here the CDR3 DNA reads TGCAGCGTTGAGAGGCAGCAAGAGACCCAGTACTTC.

This clonotype was counted a few times. The chain is built from TRBV29-1 and TRBJ2-7; 14 bases align to TRBD2. V gave up 7 bases and J gave up 7 bases; unmatched junction bases: 9. Germline lookup yields CDR1 SQVTM and CDR2 ANQGSEA. This CDR3 has 14 amino acids. The DNA of the CDR3 is TGCAGCGCCTCGGGACTAGCGGGAGAGGGTGAGCAGTACTTC. The encoded protein is CSASGLAGEGEQYF.

This clonotype was picked up a small number of times. This chain connects TRBV13 to TRBJ1-1; TRBD1 agrees at 7 bases. This CDR3 contains 16 residues. With 4 bases clipped from V and 1 base from J, the junction kept 9 bases outside the gene matches. Germline CDR1 and CDR2: PRHDT and FYEKMQ (reference sequence). DNA of the CDR3: TGTGCCAGCAGCTCCTATCTAGGGGGCCGGAACACTGAAGCTTTCTTT. Translated: CASSSYLGGRNTEAFF.